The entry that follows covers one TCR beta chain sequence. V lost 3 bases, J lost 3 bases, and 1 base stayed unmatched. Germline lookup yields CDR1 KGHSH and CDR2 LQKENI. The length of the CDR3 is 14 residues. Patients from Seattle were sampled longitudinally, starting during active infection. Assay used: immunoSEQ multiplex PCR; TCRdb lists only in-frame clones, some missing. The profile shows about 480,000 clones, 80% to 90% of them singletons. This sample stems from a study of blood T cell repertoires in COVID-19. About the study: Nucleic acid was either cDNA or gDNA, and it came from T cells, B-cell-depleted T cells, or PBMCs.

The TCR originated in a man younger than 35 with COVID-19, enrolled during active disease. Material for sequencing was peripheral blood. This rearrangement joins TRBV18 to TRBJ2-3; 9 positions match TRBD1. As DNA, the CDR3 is TGTGCCAGCTCACCGACAGGGGGTACAGATACGCAGTATTTT. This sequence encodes CASSPTGGTDTQYF.